The present entry profiles one T cell receptor (beta chain) with its context. Its antigen is still unknown. The entry originates in a study of blood T cells in healthy people across ages. Every donor contributed roughly 10 milliliters of peripheral blood by blood draw. This CDR3 spans 16 amino acids. Trimming left V 4 bases short and J 8 bases short, with 26 bases between. Germline loops: CDR1 SQVTM, CDR2 ANQGSEA. Study findings and constraints: Leaving the PBMCs unsorted stopped any conclusive comparison of naive versus antigen-experienced cells. Higher diversity, along with more naive CD4+ cells, distinguished long-lived donors from aged donors.

Sample-barcoded 5' priming and a J-beta primer mix drove a second PCR of roughly 7 to 11 cycles. TCRdb re-derived calls from the 5' RACE reads in MiXCR, one entry per CDR3 protein. The data hold 750,000 to 950,000 distinct CDR3 sequences, with approximately 55% observed a single time. This chain connects TRBV29-1 to TRBJ1-2, with D possibly TRBD1 on 6 matching bases. This receptor was identified in a man older than 75 in good health. The sequenced sample was blood. CDR3 in amino acids: CSVVSRGRGRIDGYTF. The CDR3 nucleotides are TGCAGCGTTGTTAGCCGGGGCAGGGGAAGGATTGACGGCTACACCTTC.